The text below deals with one T cell receptor beta chain. Its antigen is not known. Here immunoSEQ multiplex PCR was the method, and the copy in TCRdb shows in-frame clones only, minus some. The table records about 490,000 clones, 79% of them present only once. The donors, healthy adults who were HIV-negative, had experienced no recent acute infections or vaccinations. Genomic DNA of unsorted samples came from roughly 90 million PBMCs. This CDR3 has 14 amino acids. In germline, CDR1 is MNHEY, CDR2 SVGAGI. V lost 2 bases, J lost 4 bases, and 11 bases lay in between. This sample stems from a study of shared clonotypes between healthy human individuals. Findings and caveats of the study: Sampling covered blood only; tissue repertoires likely differ.

The sample consisted of PBMCs. This TCR came from a woman between 40 and 55 years old in good health. Some clones in this sample may be carry-over from other donors' samples. The chain employs TRBV6-5 and TRBJ1-1; no clear D gene. The CDR3: CASSYGRWSTEAFF. The CDR3, as DNA: TGTGCCAGCAGTTACGGGCGATGGAGCACTGAAGCTTTCTTT.